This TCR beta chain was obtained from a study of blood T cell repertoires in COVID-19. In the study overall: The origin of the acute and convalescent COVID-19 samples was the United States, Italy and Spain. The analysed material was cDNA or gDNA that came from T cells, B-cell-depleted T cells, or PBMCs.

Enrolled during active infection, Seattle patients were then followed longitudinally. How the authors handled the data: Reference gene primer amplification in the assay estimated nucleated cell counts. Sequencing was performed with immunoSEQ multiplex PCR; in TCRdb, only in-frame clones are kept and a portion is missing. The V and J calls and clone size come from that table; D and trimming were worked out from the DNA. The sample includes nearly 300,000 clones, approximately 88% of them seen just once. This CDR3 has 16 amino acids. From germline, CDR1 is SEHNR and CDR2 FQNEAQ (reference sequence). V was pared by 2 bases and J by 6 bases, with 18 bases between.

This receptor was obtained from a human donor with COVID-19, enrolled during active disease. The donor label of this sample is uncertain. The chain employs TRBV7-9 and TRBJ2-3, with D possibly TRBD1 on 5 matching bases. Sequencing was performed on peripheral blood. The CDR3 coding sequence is TGTGCCAGCAGCTTATATTCAGGGAAAAGGTCGGATACGCAGTATTTT. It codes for CASSLYSGKRSDTQYF. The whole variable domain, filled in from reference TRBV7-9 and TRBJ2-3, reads DTGVSQNPRHKITKRGQNVTFRCDPISEHNRLYWYRQTLGQGPEFLTYFQNEAQLEKSRLLSDRFSAERPKGSFSTLEIQRTEQGDSAMYLCASSLYSGKRSDTQYFGPGTRLTVL.